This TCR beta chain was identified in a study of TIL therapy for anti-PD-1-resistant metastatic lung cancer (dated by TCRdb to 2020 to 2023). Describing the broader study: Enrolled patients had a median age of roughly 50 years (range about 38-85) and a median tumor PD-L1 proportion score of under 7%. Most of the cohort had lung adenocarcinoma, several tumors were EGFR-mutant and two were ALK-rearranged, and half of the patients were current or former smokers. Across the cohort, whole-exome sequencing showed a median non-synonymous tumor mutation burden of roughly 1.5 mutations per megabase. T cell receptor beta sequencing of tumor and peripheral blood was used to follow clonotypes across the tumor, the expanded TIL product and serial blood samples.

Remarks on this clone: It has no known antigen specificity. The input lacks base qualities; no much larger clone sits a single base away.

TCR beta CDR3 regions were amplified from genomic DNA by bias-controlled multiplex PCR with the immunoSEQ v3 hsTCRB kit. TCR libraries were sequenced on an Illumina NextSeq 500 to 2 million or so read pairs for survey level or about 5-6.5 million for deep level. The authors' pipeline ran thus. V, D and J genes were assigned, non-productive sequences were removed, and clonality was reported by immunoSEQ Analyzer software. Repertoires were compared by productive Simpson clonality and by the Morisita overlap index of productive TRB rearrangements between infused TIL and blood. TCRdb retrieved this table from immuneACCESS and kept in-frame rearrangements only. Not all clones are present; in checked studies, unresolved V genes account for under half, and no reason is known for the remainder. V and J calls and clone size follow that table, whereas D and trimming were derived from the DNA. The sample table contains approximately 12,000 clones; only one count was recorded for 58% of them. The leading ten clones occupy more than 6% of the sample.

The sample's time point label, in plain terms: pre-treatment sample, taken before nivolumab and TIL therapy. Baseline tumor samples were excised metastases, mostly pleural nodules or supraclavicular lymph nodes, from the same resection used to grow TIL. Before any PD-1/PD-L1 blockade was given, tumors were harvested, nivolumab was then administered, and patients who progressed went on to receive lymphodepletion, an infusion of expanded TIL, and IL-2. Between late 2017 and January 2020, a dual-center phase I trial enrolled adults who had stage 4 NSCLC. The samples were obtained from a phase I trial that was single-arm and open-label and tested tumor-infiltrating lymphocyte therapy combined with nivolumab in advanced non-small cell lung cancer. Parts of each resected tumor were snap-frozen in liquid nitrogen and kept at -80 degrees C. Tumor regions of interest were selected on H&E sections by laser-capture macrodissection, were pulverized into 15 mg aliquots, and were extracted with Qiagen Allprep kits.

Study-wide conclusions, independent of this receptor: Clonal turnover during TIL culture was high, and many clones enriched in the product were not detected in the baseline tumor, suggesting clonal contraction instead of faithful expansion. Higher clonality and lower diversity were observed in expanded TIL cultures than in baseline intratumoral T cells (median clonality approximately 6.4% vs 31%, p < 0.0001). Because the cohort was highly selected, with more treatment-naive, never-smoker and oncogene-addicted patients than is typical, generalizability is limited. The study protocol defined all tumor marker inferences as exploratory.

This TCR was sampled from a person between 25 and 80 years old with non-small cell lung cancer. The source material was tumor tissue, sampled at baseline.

The CDR3 in this case is CASSHPGGDNEQFF. The sequenced DNA is TGTGCCAGCAGCCATCCGGGTGGGGACAATGAGCAGTTCTTC. In this chain, TRBV2 is recombined with TRBJ2-1; no D gene is confidently identified. V and J lose 6 bases and 5 bases, and a span of 14 bases separates them. The CDR3, from cysteine to phenylalanine, totals 14 residues. Just the 42-base CDR3 DNA is kept, in frame starting at base 1. CDR1 and CDR2 were assigned from the germline V gene as SNHLY and FYNNEI.